Here is one T cell receptor beta chain with its context. Here immunoSEQ multiplex PCR was the method, and the copy in TCRdb shows in-frame clones only, minus some. The sample contains approximately 660,000 clones, around 89% of which appear only once. The data were taken from a study of shared T cell receptors in the human thymus. The CDR3 spans 10 residues. Germline V lookup: CDR1 SNHLY, CDR2 FYNNEI. These same records also appear under a second study, on human thymus T cells.

Sequencing was done on a sample of thymocytes. The source of this sequence is a boy younger than two with a congenital heart defect. The rearrangement links TRBV2 to TRBJ2-5, with a possible D match to TRBD2 (5 bases). The closer fit of TRBJ2-7 to the DNA end suggests the J call may be wrong. This CDR3 reads CASGENEQYF. CDR3 sequence (DNA): TGTGCCAGCGGGGAGAACGAGCAGTACTTC.